This passage covers 2 T cell receptor beta chains from one sample sequenced in a study of blood T cell repertoires in COVID-19. The protocol was immunoSEQ multiplex PCR, while the TCRdb copy is restricted to in-frame clones and leaves out a portion. Of 150,000 or so clones listed, over 75% are singletons. The specimen sequenced was PBMCs or T cells enriched from blood (not recorded which). The origin of the receptors is a human donor with acute COVID-19. The donor label of this sample is uncertain.

The chain links TRBV19 to TRBJ1-2; maybe TRBD1 (6 bases). The CDR3 is made up of 11 amino acids. The germline V gene has CDR1 LNHDA and CDR2 SQIVND (reference sequence). Trimming removed 10 bases at V and 7 bases at J, with 13 bases between. The CDR3 reads CATTGKGGYTF. CDR3 nucleotide sequence: TGTGCCACCACAGGGAAGGGTGGCTACACCTTC.

In this sample, this clone turned up once. This rearrangement joins TRBV30 to TRBJ2-6; TRBD1 matches 8 bases. After removal of 1 base from V and 0 bases from J, the junction contained 5 bases not matched to a gene. Germline V CDR1 and CDR2: GTSNPN, SVGIG (reference sequence). The CDR3 has 17 amino acids. The CDR3 nucleotides are TGTGCCTGGAGTGATGGACAGGGCTTCTCTGGGGCCAACGTCCTGACTTTC. Its protein product is CAWSDGQGFSGANVLTF. Full variable domain (rest looked up from reference TRBV30 and TRBJ2-6): SQTIHQWPATLVQPVGSPLSLECTVEGTSNPNLYWYRQAAGRGLQLLFYSVGIGQISSEVPQNLSASRPQDRQFILSSKKLLLSDSGFYLCAWSDGQGFSGANVLTFGAGSRLTVL.